This T cell receptor beta chain was profiled in a study of vaccination and CD4 T cells after COVID-19. TCRdb passed the PCR reads through MiXCR, listing each CDR3 protein once. The repertoire includes 20,000 to 25,000 distinct CDR3 sequences, about 60% of them detected once, and approximately 1.1% sits in the top ten. CDR3 length equals 13 residues. With 3 bases removed from V and 4 bases from J, the gap between germline ends came to 12 bases. The germline CDR1 and CDR2 sequences are DFQATT and SNEGSKA (reference sequence). The chain uses TRBV20-1 and TRBJ2-5; D perhaps matches TRBD2 (6 bases). The specimen comprised CD4+ T cells from blood, sampled before SARS-CoV-2 vaccination. The sequence derives from a human donor who had recovered from COVID-19. CDR3 residues: CSASGSILETQYF. The CDR3 DNA reads TGCAGTGCTAGCGGGAGTATTTTAGAGACCCAGTACTTC.